These T cell receptor beta chains were read from a single sample in a study of tumor-infiltrating lymphocytes in primary liver carcinoma. MiXCR, run by TCRdb on the multiplex PCR reads, gives a single entry per CDR3 protein. The sample has roughly 86,000 distinct CDR3 sequences, around 68% seen once; the top ten hold 27%. What was sequenced was tumor-adjacent normal liver tissue. Receptor source: a man aged 40-49 years with primary liver carcinoma and hepatitis B virus infection. The CDR3 runs from the conserved cysteine through the conserved F or W. The order of the fields is V gene, clone size, J gene, D gene, CDR3 protein, CDR3 DNA. The D gene is left open where the match is weak. Clone size is shown for a subset of rows, as once, few, many or a class of expanded clone.

TRBV29-1	-	TRBJ1-2	-	CSVETIGACGYAF	TGCAGCGTTGAGACGATAGGGGCCTGTGGCTACGCCTTC
TRBV11-2	once	TRBJ2-5	-	CASSLDRQGSSSGETQYF	TGTGCCAGCAGCTTAGACCGTCAAGGGTCCTCGAGCGGAGAGACCCAGTATTTC
TRBV12-3/TRBV12-4	many	TRBJ2-7	-	CASSSSVGRSYEQYF	TGTGCCAGCAGTTCCTCTGTTGGCCGTTCCTACGAGCAGTACTTC
TRBV10-2	many	TRBJ2-3	-	CASGRSTDTQYF	TGCGCCAGCGGGAGGAGCACAGATACGCAGTATTTT
TRBV11-2	once	TRBJ2-3	TRBD1	CACSPLQGADTQYF	TGTGCCTGCAGTCCGCTACAGGGGGCAGATACGCAGTATTTT
TRBV6-1	many	TRBJ1-2	-	CASSAGQSPPGGYTF	TGTGCCAGCAGTGCGGGGCAGTCCCCCCCTGGAGGCTACACCTTC
TRBV6-5	-	TRBJ2-7	TRBD2	CASSYSSGGIYKQYF	TGTGCCAGCAGTTACTCTTCGGGAGGAATCTACAAGCAGTACTTC
TRBV11-2	-	TRBJ1-1	-	CAGSLVGETEAFF	TGTGCCGGCAGCTTAGTCGGGGAGACTGAGGCTTTCTTT
TRBV7-9	once	TRBJ2-3	TRBD1	CASSPKPCPGTGGSDTQYF	TGTGCCAGCAGCCCTAAACCTTGCCCCGGGACAGGGGGCTCAGATACGCAGTATTTT
TRBV11-2	-	TRBJ2-2	TRBD2	CASSPRLARINSGELFF	TGTGCCAGCAGCCCCCGACTAGCGAGGATTAACAGCGGGGAGCTGTTTTTT
TRBV5-4	-	TRBJ2-5	-	CASSLGSRVRETKYF	TGTGCCAGTAGTTTGGGCTCCAGGGTCCGAGAGACCAAGTACTTC
TRBV2	-	TRBJ2-7	-	CASSVGPSEQYF	TGTGCCAGCAGTGTTGGGCCCAGCGAGCAGTACTTC
TRBV7-9	few	TRBJ2-5	-	CASSAQGTKETQYF	TGTGCCAGCAGCGCTCAGGGCACCAAAGAGACCCAGTACTTC
TRBV30	many	TRBJ1-1	-	CAWSPGNTEAFF	TGTGCCTGGAGTCCAGGGAACACTGAAGCTTTCTTT
TRBV6-1	-	TRBJ2-7	-	CASSERGQDYEQYF	TGTGCCAGCAGTGAACGGGGCCAGGACTATGAGCAGTACTTC
TRBV10-3	once	TRBJ2-1	-	CAISDDGNEQFF	TGTGCAATCAGTGATGATGGGAATGAGCAGTTCTTC
TRBV11-2	-	TRBJ1-5	-	CASSFWGSNQPQHF	TGTGCCAGCAGCTTCTGGGGGAGCAATCAGCCCCAGCATTTT
TRBV11-2	-	TRBJ2-3	-	CASSLMVGRQYF	TGTGCCAGCAGCTTAATGGTCGGTAGGCAATATTTT
TRBV12-3/TRBV12-4	-	TRBJ1-1	-	CASSYGTTEAFF	TGTGCCAGCAGTTATGGGACCACTGAAGCTTTCTTT
TRBV6-1	many	TRBJ2-1	-	CASSPWGPPRYNEQFF	TGTGCCAGCAGTCCCTGGGGTCCCCCCCGCTACAATGAGCAGTTCTTC
TRBV11-2	many	TRBJ2-5	TRBD1	CASSLTAGGSGETQYF	TGTGCCAGCAGCTTAACAGCAGGGGGCTCGGGGGAGACCCAGTACTTC
TRBV7-9	-	TRBJ2-3	TRBD2	CASSLAGGLPDTQYF	TGTGCCAGCAGCTTGGCGGGAGGGCTCCCAGATACGCAGTATTTT
TRBV6-5	many	TRBJ2-2	TRBD2	CASSYSKAVAGTGELFF	TGTGCCAGCAGTTACTCGAAGGCGGTAGCGGGGACCGGGGAGCTGTTTTTT
TRBV11-2	-	TRBJ1-2	TRBD1	CASSPLSLQGGYGYTF	TGTGCCAGCAGCCCCCTAAGTCTTCAGGGGGGATATGGCTACACCTTC
TRBV11-2	-	TRBJ2-7	-	CASSLERWIEQYF	TGTGCCAGCAGCTTAGAGCGATGGATCGAGCAATACTTC
TRBV6-5	-	TRBJ2-3	TRBD1	CASGLTGAPDTQYF	TGTGCCAGCGGGTTGACAGGGGCCCCAGATACGCAGTATTTT
TRBV29-1	-	TRBJ2-5	-	CSVFGVSREDRVVETQYF	TGCAGTGTGTTCGGTGTGTCCCGGGAGGACAGGGTTGTGGAGACCCAGTACTTC
TRBV28	-	TRBJ2-6	-	CASRKTHSGASVLTF	TGTGCTAGCAGAAAAACCCACTCTGGGGCCAGCGTCCTGACTTTC
TRBV4-1	-	TRBJ2-2	-	CASSQKSTARTGELFF	TGCGCCAGCAGCCAAAAGTCGACAGCGCGCACCGGGGAGCTGTTTTTT
TRBV4-1	-	TRBJ2-3	TRBD2	CASSQKSPRLAGADTQYF	TGCGCCAGCAGCCAGAAGTCTCCGCGACTAGCGGGAGCAGATACCCAGTATTTT
TRBV29-1	-	TRBJ1-2	TRBD1	CTDLPGQGNYGYTF	TGCACCGATCTGCCGGGACAGGGCAACTATGGCTACACCTTC
TRBV11-2	-	TRBJ2-7	-	CASSLSKWDNEQCF	TGTGCCAGCAGCTTATCGAAATGGGATAACGAGCAGTGCTTC
TRBV6-5	many	TRBJ1-4	-	CASRPLGADEKLFF	TGTGCCAGCAGGCCTCTGGGAGCGGATGAAAAACTGTTTTTT
TRBV28	many	TRBJ2-1	-	CASMPSGSNEQFF	TGTGCCAGCATGCCAAGCGGAAGCAATGAGCAGTTCTTC
TRBV11-1	-	TRBJ2-3	TRBD2	CASSSGETSGRPAGQYF	TGTGCCAGCAGCTCCGGGGAGACTAGCGGGAGGCCCGCGGGGCAGTATTTT
TRBV12-3/TRBV12-4	-	TRBJ2-2	-	CASSLSGAGTGELLF	TGTGCCAGTAGTTTGTCGGGGGCGGGAACCGGGGAGCTGCTTTTT
TRBV4-1	many	TRBJ1-1	-	CASSPTPYRVTEAFF	TGCGCCAGCAGCCCGACTCCGTACAGGGTCACTGAAGCTTTCTTT
TRBV5-4	medium-sized	TRBJ2-5	-	CASSLSVSLETQYF	TGTGCCAGCAGCTTGAGTGTCAGTTTGGAGACCCAGTACTTC
TRBV18	-	TRBJ2-5	-	CASSPEPRGTQYF	TGTGCCAGCTCCCCAGAGCCTAGAGGGACCCAGTACTTC
TRBV5-5	few	TRBJ2-2	-	CASSREPVTGELFF	TGTGCCAGCAGTCGGGAGCCTGTCACCGGGGAGCTGTTTTTT
TRBV4-2	-	TRBJ2-1	-	CASSQGIVPPLNNELFF	TGTGCCAGCAGCCAAGGTATTGTCCCCCCCCTAAACAATGAGCTGTTCTTC
TRBV28	-	TRBJ2-2	-	CASSCGLGERFF	TGTGCCAGCAGTTGTGGGCTCGGGGAGCGGTTTTTT
TRBV5-1	few	TRBJ2-1	TRBD2	CASSGLSGSSYNEQFF	TGCGCCAGCAGCGGTCTTAGCGGGAGCTCCTACAATGAGCAGTTCTTC
TRBV11-2	-	TRBJ2-1	-	CASSSATGGNEQPF	TGTGCCAGCAGCTCCGCTACAGGCGGTAATGAGCAGCCCTTC
TRBV11-2	-	TRBJ2-7	-	CASSLGTPERSYEQYF	TGTGCCAGCAGTTTAGGGACCCCGGAAAGGTCCTACGAGCAGTACTTC
TRBV6-2/TRBV6-3	many	TRBJ2-4	-	CASSNSGAKNIQYF	TGTGCCAGCAGCAATAGCGGAGCCAAAAACATTCAGTACTTC
TRBV11-2	-	TRBJ2-1	-	CASSLDVVSYTEQFF	TGTGCCAGCAGCTTAGACGTGGTTTCCTACACTGAGCAGTTCTTC